The 29 T cell receptor beta chains given below trace back to one sample, sequenced in a study of blood T cell repertoires in COVID-19. Sequenced by immunoSEQ multiplex PCR; TCRdb stores in-frame clones only, minus some. The repertoire includes approximately 240,000 clones, over 75% of them detected once, and approximately 3.5% sits in the top ten. Sequencing used PBMCs or T cells enriched from blood (not recorded which). The source is a woman between 18 and 30 years old in a cohort exposed to, infected with or recovered from COVID-19 (not recorded which).

The genes are TRBV19 and TRBJ1-4, with D tentatively TRBD1 (5 bases). The CDR3 is made up of 22 amino acids. Trimming took 3 bases from V and 8 from J, leaving 37 bases between them. Germline values: CDR1 LNHDA, CDR2 SQIVND (reference sequence). CDR3 DNA sequence: TGTGCCAGTAGTATGCGCGGCATATACTCAATCGTTTCGGGGGGTGCAGGAGAAAAACTGTTTTTT. Protein: CASSMRGIYSIVSGGAGEKLFF. Based on the CDR3 plus reference TRBV19 and TRBJ1-4, the full variable domain is DGGITQSPKYLFRKEGQNVTLSCEQNLNHDAMYWYRQDPGQGLRLIYYSQIVNDFQKGDIAEGYSVSREKKESFPLTVTSAQKNPTAFYLCASSMRGIYSIVSGGAGEKLFFGSGTQLSVL.

The gene calls are TRBV6-1 and TRBJ1-1; D call uncertain. Trimming stripped 1 base from V and 8 bases from J, with 8 bases between. Germline V gene lookup returns CDR1 MNHNS and CDR2 SASEGT. The CDR3 runs to 12 residues. The CDR3 DNA follows: TGTGCCAGCAGTGAAGTCGGCGGGGAAGCTTTCTTT. Its translation: CASSEVGGEAFF.

The chain is built from TRBV6-1 and TRBJ2-7; D is unclear. This CDR3 is built from 15 residues. From germline, CDR1 is MNHNS and CDR2 SASEGT. Trimming took off 0 bases at V and 2 bases at J, with 11 bases between the two ends. The CDR3 here is CASSEAQAATYEQYF. The CDR3 region has the DNA TGTGCCAGCAGTGAAGCGCAAGCCGCTACCTACGAGCAGTACTTC.

The J gene is TRBJ1-5, the V gene TRBV18, with unresolved D. The germline V gene has CDR1 KGHSH and CDR2 LQKENI. The V end was cut by 6 bases, the J end by 4 bases, with 13 bases between. The CDR3 is 14 residues long. The CDR3 region is CASSHDGINQPQHF. The CDR3 bases are TGTGCCAGCTCTCACGACGGGATTAATCAGCCCCAGCATTTT.

This chain uses TRBV25-1 with TRBJ1-1, with D hard to call. Germline CDR1 is MGHDK and CDR2 is SYGVNS. Between the trimmed V and J ends, which lost 6 bases and 5 bases, there was a span of 19 bases. CDR3 length equals 15 residues. DNA of the CDR3: TGTGCCAGCAGCTTTTCGGACTGGTCTGGAACTGAAGCTTTCTTT. Amino acid sequence: CASSFSDWSGTEAFF.

V and J are TRBV11-3 and TRBJ2-1; 7 bases match TRBD2. The CDR3 is 14 residues long. Germline-derived CDR1 and CDR2 are SGHNT and YENEEA. J gave up 7 bases and V 4 bases, and 7 bases lay outside the gene matches. CDR3 sequence reads: CASSYRTSGNEQFF. The CDR3 DNA is TGTGCCAGCAGCTACCGGACTAGTGGAAATGAGCAGTTCTTC.

CDR3: CASGLGMTGVGEKLFF. CDR3 nucleotide sequence: TGTGCTAGTGGTTTGGGGATGACAGGGGTTGGTGAAAAACTGTTTTTT. The chain combines TRBV12-5 with TRBJ1-4, with 8 bases fitting TRBD1. V shed 1 base and J 7 bases; nucleotides not matched to a gene: 8. This CDR3 has 16 amino acids. Germline values: CDR1 LGHNT, CDR2 FRNRAP.

The chain joins TRBV27 to TRBJ1-6; D possibly corresponds to TRBD1 (5 bases). With 4 bases removed from V and 10 bases from J, the gap between germline ends came to 11 bases. The CDR3 is 13 amino acids. Germline V gene sequence: CDR1 MNHEY, CDR2 SMNVEV (reference sequence). The chain's CDR3 is CASSYRGRSPLHF. Here the CDR3 DNA reads TGTGCCAGCAGTTATAGGGGTAGGTCACCCCTCCACTTT.

The V call is TRBV6-5, the J call TRBJ2-3, with 10 bases that match TRBD2. With V trimmed by 4 bases and J by 2 bases, 6 bases remained unmatched. In germline, CDR1 is MNHEY, CDR2 SVGAGI. There are 16 residues in the CDR3. This chain's CDR3 is CASSFMGTSDTDTQYF. CDR3 in DNA: TGTGCCAGCAGTTTTATGGGGACTAGCGACACAGATACGCAGTATTTT.

In its sample, this clone was seen a few times. The chain uses TRBV11-3 and TRBJ2-7; TRBD1 agrees at 8 bases. The CDR3 extends over 14 amino acids. The germline V gene has CDR1 SGHNT and CDR2 YENEEA. The trim removed 3 bases at V and 2 bases at J, leaving 3 bases unmatched. In nucleotides, the CDR3 is TGTGCCAGCAGCTTTCGGGGACAGGCCTACGAGCAGTACTTC. Translated: CASSFRGQAYEQYF.

The chain links TRBV28 to TRBJ2-7, with D perhaps matching TRBD2 (5 bases). The CDR3 contains 14 residues. V lost 5 bases and J 6 bases, leaving 17 bases between the germline ends. Looked up from germline, CDR1 is MDHEN and CDR2 is SYDVKM. The CDR3 is CASSPPGEDSEQYF. The CDR3, as DNA: TGTGCCAGCAGTCCCCCGGGCGAGGACTCCGAGCAGTACTTC.

CDR3 bases: TGTGCCAGCAGCTTAGATCCAGGGATGAAACTGTTTTTT. This translates into CASSLDPGMKLFF. The gene calls are TRBV7-2 and TRBJ1-4, with D maybe TRBD1 (5 bases). V lost 1 base to trimming and J lost 11 bases, with 11 bases between them. Germline assignment: CDR1 SGHTA and CDR2 FQGNSA. The CDR3 extends over 13 amino acids. The full variable domain, completed using reference TRBV7-2 and TRBJ1-4, is GAGVSQSPSNKVTEKGKDVELRCDPISGHTALYWYRQSLGQGLEFLIYFQGNSAPDKSGLPSDRFSAERTGGSVSTLTIQRTQQEDSAVYLCASSLDPGMKLFFGSGTQLSVL.

This chain connects TRBV6-1 to TRBJ1-4; no definite D call. The CDR3 length is 16 residues. The V gene's germline CDR1 is MNHNS and CDR2 SASEGT. The germline V and J ends were trimmed by 2 bases and 7 bases, with 17 bases remaining between them. The CDR3 loop is CASSEQTGVRAEKLFF. The CDR3 bases are TGTGCCAGCAGTGAACAAACCGGGGTAAGGGCTGAAAAACTGTTTTTT.

CDR3 DNA sequence: TGTGCCACCAGCCGGAGGGGTTTGGATGAAGCTTTCTTT. It specifies CATSRRGLDEAFF. The chain joins TRBV24-1 to TRBJ1-1, with D maybe TRBD1 (5 bases). Germline V lookup: CDR1 KGHDR, CDR2 SFDVKD. V lost 7 bases and J 7 bases, leaving 15 bases between the germline ends. CDR3 length: 13 amino acids.

This CDR3 reads CASSYSDREAGYTF. DNA of the CDR3: TGTGCCAGCAGTTACTCAGACAGGGAAGCCGGCTACACCTTC. The chain is built from TRBV6-5 and TRBJ1-2; 7 bases line up with TRBD1. Trimming at V came to 0 bases and at J to 8 bases, leaving 6 bases not matched to a gene. Germline loops: CDR1 MNHEY, CDR2 SVGAGI. The length of the CDR3 is 14 residues.

The rearrangement links TRBV2 to TRBJ2-3, with 9 bases fitting TRBD2. Per the germline V gene, CDR1 is SNHLY and CDR2 is FYNNEI. Trimming removed 6 bases from V and 1 base from J; junction bases left unmatched: 5. CDR3 length: 15 amino acids. The CDR3: CASSIKRGGTDTQYF. In DNA form, the CDR3 reads TGTGCCAGCAGCATTAAGCGGGGGGGCACAGATACGCAGTATTTT. Looking up the rest from reference TRBV2 and TRBJ2-3 gives the full variable domain: EPEVTQTPSHQVTQMGQEVILRCVPISNHLYFYWYRQILGQKVEFLVSFYNNEISEKSEIFDDQFSVERPDGSNFTLKIRSTKLEDSAMYFCASSIKRGGTDTQYFGPGTRLTVL.

The chain carries TRBV28 and TRBJ2-7; 9 bases are shared with TRBD1. This CDR3 has 13 residues. CDR1 is MDHEN, CDR2 SYDVKM, per germline. V lost 5 bases and J lost 7; bases outside the gene matches: 6. As DNA, the CDR3 is TGTGCCAGCAGTCTCGGGACAGGGCGGGAGCAGTACTTC. As protein: CASSLGTGREQYF.

As DNA, the CDR3 is TGTGCCAGCGCCTCTCCCGGAACAGGGTGGACCAACACCGGGGAGCTGTTTTTT. The encoded protein is CASASPGTGWTNTGELFF. The chain links TRBV28 to TRBJ2-2, with D maybe TRBD1 (6 bases). Deletions cut 8 bases from V and 2 bases from J, with 24 bases between. Germline V gene lookup returns CDR1 MDHEN and CDR2 SYDVKM. CDR3 length: 18 residues. Looking up the rest from reference TRBV28 and TRBJ2-2 gives the full variable domain: DVKVTQSSRYLVKRTGEKVFLECVQDMDHENMFWYRQDPGLGLRLIYFSYDVKMKEKGDIPEGYSVSREKKERFSLILESASTNQTSMYLCASASPGTGWTNTGELFFGEGSRLTVL.

This chain connects TRBV9 to TRBJ1-3; maybe TRBD1 (5 bases). This CDR3 is built from 18 residues. Per germline, CDR1 SGDLS and CDR2 YYNGEE. V lost 4 bases and J lost 4, with 24 bases in between. CDR3 sequence: CASSPTWGVESRGNTIYF. The CDR3, as DNA: TGTGCCAGCAGCCCAACCTGGGGGGTAGAGAGCCGCGGAAACACCATATATTTT.

Details on this clone: In the same sample, other DNA sequences code for this CDR3. V and J are TRBV2 and TRBJ1-5; D gene unclear. CDR1 and CDR2 (germline): SNHLY, FYNNEI. This CDR3 has 14 amino acids. Trimming stripped 4 bases from V and 2 bases from J, with 9 bases between. CDR3 in DNA: TGTGCCAGCAGTGCTGGGCAGGGCAATCAGCCCCAGCATTTT. Translated, it gives CASSAGQGNQPQHF.

This chain links TRBV18 with TRBJ2-5; 10 nucleotides align to TRBD1. Germline CDR1 and CDR2: KGHSH and LQKENI. The junction had 5 bases not matched to a gene; V was cut back by 3 bases and J by 1 base. The CDR3 has 16 residues. DNA for the CDR3: TGTGCCAGCTCACCGCCGGGACAGGGGACCCAAGAGACCCAGTACTTC. Its protein is CASSPPGQGTQETQYF. The whole variable domain, filled in from reference TRBV18 and TRBJ2-5, reads NAGVMQNPRHLVRRRGQEARLRCSPMKGHSHVYWYRQLPEEGLKFMVYLQKENIIDESGMPKERFSAEFPKEGPSILRIQQVVRGDSAAYFCASSPPGQGTQETQYFGPGTRLLVL.

The chain joins TRBV28 to TRBJ2-7; D might be TRBD2 (5 bases). The CDR3 sequence is 13 residues long. Per germline, CDR1 MDHEN and CDR2 SYDVKM. The ends were cut back, 3 bases at V and 7 bases at J, with 13 bases in the middle. CDR3 DNA: TGTGCCAGCAGTTTCCTACGGACTGAAGAGCAGTACTTC. Translation gives CASSFLRTEEQYF.

The chain links TRBV28 to TRBJ1-1, with TRBD1 matching 7 bases. In germline, CDR1 is MDHEN, CDR2 SYDVKM. The J segment lost 3 bases and the V segment lost 6 bases, leaving 13 bases of the junction unmatched. CDR3 length equals 16 residues. CDR3: CASSLPQGSMDTEAFF. The CDR3 coding sequence is TGTGCCAGCAGCCTACCACAGGGGAGTATGGACACTGAAGCTTTCTTT.

V gene TRBV9 combines with J gene TRBJ1-3, with a weak D call TRBD1 (5 bases). CDR1 is SGDLS, CDR2 YYNGEE, per germline. Trimming stripped 3 bases from V and 0 bases from J, with 13 bases between. The CDR3 covers 16 residues. CDR3 region: CASSGAGSGSGNTIYF. CDR3 nucleotide sequence: TGTGCCAGCAGCGGAGCAGGGTCTGGCTCTGGAAACACCATATATTTT.

The rearrangement links TRBV4-2 to TRBJ1-4; the D is unclear. CDR1 and CDR2 (germline): LGHNA, YNFKEQ. This CDR3 has 13 amino acids. The V end was cut by 1 base, the J end by 12 bases, with 12 bases between. The CDR3 DNA follows: TGTGCCAGCAGCCAAGGTGCGGGTTATGAACTGTTTTTT. Its protein is CASSQGAGYELFF.

The chain employs TRBV19 and TRBJ1-2; 9 positions agree with TRBD1. The CDR3 consists of 14 residues. The germline V gene encodes CDR1 LNHDA and CDR2 SQIVND (reference sequence). Trimming cost V 3 bases and J 3 bases; bases outside gene matches: 2. CDR3 nucleotide sequence: TGTGCCAGTAGTATGACAGGGGGGCACTATGGCTACACCTTC. Translated: CASSMTGGHYGYTF.

In nucleotides, the CDR3 is TGTGCCAGTAGTATAGGGGGACAGGGTGCCTATGGCTACACCTTC. Its protein is CASSIGGQGAYGYTF. The chain couples TRBV19 to TRBJ1-2; the match to TRBD1 covers 9 bases. CDR3 length equals 15 residues. J was trimmed by 4 bases and V by 1 base; bases with no gene match: 4. Germline lookup yields CDR1 LNHDA and CDR2 SQIVND (reference sequence).

The chain uses TRBV11-3 and TRBJ2-3; 10 nucleotides line up with TRBD2. There are 17 residues in the CDR3. The V segment lost 2 bases and the J segment 2 bases; nucleotides outside the gene matches: 7. The germline V gene has CDR1 SGHNT and CDR2 YENEEA. The DNA for the CDR3 is TGTGCCAGCAGCTTATACCCTAGCGGGGGACCCACAGATACGCAGTATTTT. Translation: CASSLYPSGGPTDTQYF.

The gene calls are TRBV15 and TRBJ2-1; TRBD2 matches 10 bases. CDR3 length equals 15 residues. CDR1 is LNHNV, CDR2 YYDKDF, per germline (reference sequence). J gave up 6 bases and V 6 bases, and 8 bases lay outside the gene matches. As DNA, the CDR3 is TGTGCCACCAGGACCCCAGCGGGAGGGATCAATGAGCAGTTCTTC. Encoded protein: CATRTPAGGINEQFF.